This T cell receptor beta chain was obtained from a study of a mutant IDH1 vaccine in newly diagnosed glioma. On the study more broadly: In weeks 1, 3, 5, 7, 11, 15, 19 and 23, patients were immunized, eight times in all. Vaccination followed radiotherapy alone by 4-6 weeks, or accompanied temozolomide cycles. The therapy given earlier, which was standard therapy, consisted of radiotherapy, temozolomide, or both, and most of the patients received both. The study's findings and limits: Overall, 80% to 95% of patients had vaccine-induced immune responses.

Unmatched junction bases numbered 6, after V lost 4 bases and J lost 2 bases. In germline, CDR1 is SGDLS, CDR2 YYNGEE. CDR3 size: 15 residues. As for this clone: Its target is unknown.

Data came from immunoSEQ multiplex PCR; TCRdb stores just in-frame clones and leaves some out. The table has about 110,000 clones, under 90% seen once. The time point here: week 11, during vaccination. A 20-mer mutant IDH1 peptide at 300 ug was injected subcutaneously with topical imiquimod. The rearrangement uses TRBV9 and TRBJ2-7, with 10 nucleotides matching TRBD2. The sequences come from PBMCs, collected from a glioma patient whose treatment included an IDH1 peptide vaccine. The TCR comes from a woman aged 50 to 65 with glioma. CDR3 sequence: CASSPGLATTYEQYF. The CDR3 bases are TGTGCCAGCAGCCCGGGACTAGCGACAACCTACGAGCAGTACTTC.